This entry lists 26 T cell receptor beta chains sequenced from one sample in a study of cytomegalovirus exposure and HLA in healthy donors. TCRdb's table, derived via immunoSEQ multiplex PCR, lists solely in-frame clones and lacks some. The table has around 200,000 clones, approximately 84% seen once; the top ten hold 2.5% to 3%. The sequenced sample was PBMCs. These receptors originate from a woman aged 18-29 years in good health and CMV-seropositive.

This chain links TRBV15 with TRBJ1-5; D gene ambiguous. V was shortened by 8 bases and J by 6 bases, with 8 bases between the two germline ends. Germline V gives CDR1 LNHNV, CDR2 YYDKDF (reference sequence). CDR3 length equals 11 residues. The CDR3 DNA reads TGTGCCACCGGACTGGGTCAGCCCCAGCATTTT. This sequence encodes CATGLGQPQHF.

V usage is TRBV7-6 and J usage is TRBJ2-2; D may be TRBD2 (5 bases). V was shortened by 1 base and J by 4 bases, with 16 bases between the two germline ends. The germline CDR1 and CDR2 sequences are SGHVS and FNYEAQ. CDR3 size: 17 residues. The CDR3 protein is CASSLGGLGLGTGELFF. DNA of the CDR3: TGTGCCAGCAGCTTAGGAGGGTTGGGTCTTGGCACCGGGGAGCTGTTTTTT.

V gene TRBV6-4 combines with J gene TRBJ2-1, with 8 bases that match TRBD2. The V gene end was trimmed by 3 bases and the J gene end by 3 bases; junction bases not matched to a gene: 1. CDR1 and CDR2 from the germline V gene are MRHNA and SNTAGT. The CDR3 is 14 amino acids. This CDR3 reads CASSEGTSYNEQFF. The CDR3 DNA follows: TGTGCCAGCAGTGAGGGGACTAGCTACAATGAGCAGTTCTTC.

This clone turned up a few times. The rearrangement links TRBV7-9 to TRBJ1-6, with 8 bases matching TRBD1. Germline values: CDR1 SEHNR, CDR2 FQNEAQ (reference sequence). The J segment lost 7 bases and the V segment lost 6 bases, leaving 14 bases of the junction unmatched. The CDR3 runs to 17 residues. CDR3 amino acids: CASSETRGQGHNSPLHF. CDR3 DNA: TGTGCCAGCAGTGAGACCCGAGGACAGGGTCACAATTCACCCCTCCACTTT.

V and J are TRBV12-5 and TRBJ2-2; 7 bases align to TRBD1. Germline CDR1 is LGHNT and CDR2 is FRNRAP. V dropped 5 bases and J dropped 4; count of bases not matched to a gene: 10. This CDR3 region has 16 residues. Written as DNA, the CDR3 is TGTGCTAGTGGTATAACGACGGGACAGCCCACCGGGGAGCTGTTTTTT. Encoded protein: CASGITTGQPTGELFF.

This clone was observed a handful of times. The chain combines TRBV9 with TRBJ1-1; D gene ambiguous. This CDR3 spans 13 amino acids. The germline CDR1 and CDR2 sequences are SGDLS and YYNGEE. The germline V and J ends were trimmed by 1 base and 4 bases, with 8 bases remaining between them. DNA for the CDR3: TGTGCCAGCAGCGTACAGGTTTCCACTGAAGCTTTCTTT. Residues: CASSVQVSTEAFF.

The chain links TRBV6-1 to TRBJ2-7; D might be TRBD1 (6 bases). CDR1 MNHNS and CDR2 SASEGT come from the germline V gene. V lost 3 bases and J 3 bases, leaving 9 bases between the germline ends. The CDR3 covers 13 residues. The CDR3 spells CASSDRGRYEQYF. The CDR3 coding sequence is TGTGCCAGCAGTGACAGGGGACGCTACGAGCAGTACTTC.

CDR3 in DNA: TGTGCCAGCAGCCCACCGGGACAGACAGATACGCAGTATTTT. Residues: CASSPPGQTDTQYF. This chain uses TRBV11-3 with TRBJ2-3, with TRBD1 identical over 7 bases. The CDR3 is 14 amino acids. Trimming cost V 5 bases and J 3 bases; bases outside gene matches: 5. Germline CDR1 is SGHNT and CDR2 is YENEEA.

This rearrangement joins TRBV2 to TRBJ2-5; 7 bases match TRBD1. J lost 5 bases, V lost 5 bases, and 5 bases had no gene match. CDR1 and CDR2 (germline): SNHLY, FYNNEI. The CDR3 consists of 13 residues. CDR3 DNA: TGTGCCAGCAGTACAACAGGGGCTGAGACCCAGTACTTC. Amino acids: CASSTTGAETQYF.

The rearrangement joins TRBV18 to TRBJ1-6, with 11 positions matching TRBD1. Trimming at V came to 1 base and at J to 6 bases, leaving 5 bases not matched to a gene. CDR1 and CDR2 from the germline V gene are KGHSH and LQKENI. The CDR3 contains 17 residues. The CDR3 spells CASSPQGQGASNSPLHF. For the CDR3, the DNA is TGTGCCAGCTCACCACAAGGACAGGGGGCAAGTAATTCACCCCTCCACTTT.

The J gene is TRBJ1-2, the V gene TRBV13; no firm D call. Germline CDR1 is PRHDT and CDR2 is FYEKMQ (reference sequence). The CDR3 extends over 15 amino acids. V dropped 5 bases and J dropped 4 bases, with 17 bases sitting between them. The CDR3 reads CASSGDTLNRYGYTF. Here the CDR3 DNA reads TGTGCCAGCAGCGGTGACACTCTCAACCGCTATGGCTACACCTTC. Supplemented by reference TRBV13 and TRBJ1-2, the full variable domain reads AAGVIQSPRHLIKEKRETATLKCYPIPRHDTVYWYQQGPGQDPQFLISFYEKMQSDKGSIPDRFSAQQFSDYHSELNMSSLELGDSALYFCASSGDTLNRYGYTFGSGTRLTVV.

This clone showed up just a few times. The chain combines TRBV28 with TRBJ1-6, with D perhaps matching TRBD1 (5 bases). Between the trimmed V and J ends, which lost 4 bases and 7 bases, there was a span of 14 bases. The germline V gene has CDR1 MDHEN and CDR2 SYDVKM. The CDR3 sequence is 15 residues long. DNA for the CDR3: TGTGCCAGCAGTTGGGAAAGGGGTGCCAATTCACCCCTCCACTTT. Its protein product is CASSWERGANSPLHF.

This sequence joins TRBV9 and TRBJ1-2, with a weak D call TRBD1 (6 bases). Trimming removed 2 bases from V and 1 base from J, with 18 bases in between. CDR3 size: 17 residues. Germline CDR1 reads SGDLS; CDR2 reads YYNGEE. Here the CDR3 reads CASSVHVLGQLNYGYTF. The CDR3 DNA is TGTGCCAGCAGCGTCCACGTCCTGGGACAACTTAACTATGGCTACACCTTC.

This clone has just one count. The V gene is TRBV13, the J gene TRBJ1-1, with D uncertain. The CDR3 runs 13 residues. Germline CDR1 and CDR2: PRHDT and FYEKMQ (reference sequence). The V end lost 1 base, the J end lost 1 base, and 4 bases lay between the germline ends. The CDR3 sequence is CASSLAENTEAFF. The DNA for the CDR3 is TGTGCCAGCAGCTTAGCAGAGAACACTGAAGCTTTCTTT.

This chain links TRBV2 with TRBJ1-5, with D possibly matching TRBD1 (6 bases). With 3 bases removed from V and 0 bases from J, the gap between germline ends came to 9 bases. CDR1 and CDR2 from the germline V gene are SNHLY and FYNNEI. The CDR3 extends over 15 amino acids. CDR3: CASSETGLSNQPQHF. Here the CDR3 DNA reads TGTGCCAGCAGTGAGACAGGTCTTAGCAATCAGCCCCAGCATTTT.

The chain recombines TRBV9 with TRBJ2-1, with D tentatively TRBD1 (5 bases). The CDR3 is made up of 12 amino acids. The germline V gene has CDR1 SGDLS and CDR2 YYNGEE. With 4 bases removed from V and 5 bases from J, the gap between germline ends came to 7 bases. CDR3 loop: CASSPQDNEQFF. The CDR3 bases are TGTGCCAGCAGCCCACAGGACAATGAGCAGTTCTTC.

The chain is built from TRBV11-2 and TRBJ1-2; 10 bases fit TRBD1. The CDR3 contains 14 residues. Germline trimming cut 6 bases from V and 8 bases from J; bases unmatched to any gene: 9. Germline-derived CDR1 and CDR2 are SGHAT and FQNNGV. The CDR3 coding sequence is TGTGCCAGCAGGACCCCGGGACAGGGGCAGGGCTACACCTTC. Its translation: CASRTPGQGQGYTF. Complete variable domain (other parts from reference TRBV11-2 and TRBJ1-2): EAGVAQSPRYKIIEKRQSVAFWCNPISGHATLYWYQQILGQGPKLLIQFQNNGVVDDSQLPKDRFSAERLKGVDSTLKIQPAKLEDSAVYLCASRTPGQGQGYTFGSGTRLTVV.

The CDR3 is CASKNNAYNSPLHF. The CDR3 bases are TGTGCCAGCAAGAACAACGCCTATAATTCACCCCTCCACTTT. V is TRBV2 and J is TRBJ1-6; D remains ambiguous. The germline V and J ends were trimmed by 7 bases and 2 bases, with 9 bases remaining between them. The V gene's germline CDR1 is SNHLY and CDR2 FYNNEI. The CDR3 runs to 14 residues.

The V call is TRBV7-2, the J call TRBJ2-2, with D possibly being TRBD1 (5 bases). Germline V gene lookup returns CDR1 SGHTA and CDR2 FQGNSA. Trimming cost V 1 base and J 4 bases, with 7 bases left between them. The CDR3 has 14 amino acids. The CDR3 coding sequence is TGTGCCAGCAGCTTAGGGCAGGGCACCGGGGAGCTGTTTTTT. This sequence encodes CASSLGQGTGELFF.

This clone has more than one count but fewer than ten. This chain connects TRBV6-6 to TRBJ1-2, with D tentatively TRBD1 (5 bases). This CDR3 is 12 amino acids long. Germline assignment: CDR1 MNHNY and CDR2 SVGAGI (reference sequence). V lost 1 base, J lost 8 bases, and 8 bases lay in between. CDR3 nucleotides: TGTGCCAGCAGTTACTTCGGGGGAGGCTACACCTTC. This encodes CASSYFGGGYTF.

The V gene is TRBV4-2, the J gene TRBJ1-4; D is possibly TRBD1 (5 bases). V was trimmed by 4 bases and J by 7 bases, leaving 19 bases between them. This CDR3 is 16 amino acids long. Germline lookup yields CDR1 LGHNA and CDR2 YNFKEQ. The CDR3 bases are TGTGCCAGCAGCCCCAAAGAGAGGGGAGGGAGTGAAAAACTGTTTTTT. This gives the protein CASSPKERGGSEKLFF.

CDR3 amino acids: CASSADSYGYTF. CDR3 bases: TGTGCCAGCAGCGCCGACAGCTATGGCTACACCTTC. This sequence joins TRBV9 and TRBJ1-2; possible D gene TRBD1, 5 bases. Trimming removed 3 bases from V and 4 bases from J, with 7 bases in between. The germline CDR1 and CDR2 sequences are SGDLS and YYNGEE. The CDR3 runs to 12 residues.

The genes are TRBV9 and TRBJ1-1; TRBD1 is a possible D gene (5 bases). CDR1 is SGDLS and CDR2 is YYNGEE in the germline V gene. V was shortened by 3 bases and J by 4 bases, with 16 bases between the two germline ends. The length of the CDR3 is 15 residues. CDR3: CASSASTVVSTEAFF. In nucleotides, the CDR3 is TGTGCCAGCAGCGCCTCGACAGTCGTCAGCACTGAAGCTTTCTTT.

The CDR3 sequence is CASSLTLGAGNTIYF. CDR3 nucleotides: TGTGCCAGCAGTCTTACCTTGGGGGCCGGAAACACCATATATTTT. The chain joins TRBV6-1 to TRBJ1-3, with D perhaps TRBD1 (6 bases). This CDR3 has 15 residues. Germline V gene data show CDR1 as MNHNS and CDR2 as SASEGT. V was trimmed by 5 bases and J by 4 bases, leaving 15 bases between them.

The J gene is TRBJ2-3, the V gene TRBV4-2; TRBD2 matches 8 bases. CDR1 is LGHNA, CDR2 YNFKEQ, per germline. CDR3 length: 17 residues. V lost 0 bases to trimming and J lost 2 bases; unmatched junction nucleotides: 7. The CDR3 spells CASSQESGGGATDTQYF. For the CDR3, the DNA is TGTGCCAGCAGCCAAGAGTCGGGAGGGGGGGCCACAGATACGCAGTATTTT.

The chain employs TRBV5-4 and TRBJ1-2; D is uncertain. V was trimmed by 1 base and J by 0 bases, leaving 10 bases between them. Looked up from germline, CDR1 is SGHNT and CDR2 is YYREEE (reference sequence). The CDR3 contains 15 residues. CDR3 nucleotide sequence: TGTGCCAGCAGCTTGTTGGCGGATACTAACTATGGCTACACCTTC. It translates to CASSLLADTNYGYTF.